These T cell receptor beta chains were read from a single sample in a study of early T cells in non-severe SARS-CoV-2 infection. TCRdb reanalysed the 5' RACE reads using MiXCR and keeps one entry per CDR3 protein. This table holds tens of thousands of distinct CDR3 sequences, just under 9% found once. Sequencing was performed on whole blood. Receptors were obtained from an adult who was a healthcare worker with PCR-confirmed SARS-CoV-2 infection or an uninfected control (not recorded which). Each CDR3 is given without its conserved first and last residue. Fields, in order: clone size, V gene, J gene, D gene, CDR3 protein. The D gene is left open where the match is weak. A row's size may be missing; if present it is once, few, many or a size class.

many	TRBV3-1	TRBJ2-7	TRBD2	ASSQDSAGGRQQY
once	TRBV28	TRBJ2-5	NA	ASSGGSLETQY
many	TRBV7-8	TRBJ2-1	NA	ASSLRPGRTMREQF
many	TRBV5-1	TRBJ1-1	NA	ASSLGHLNTEAF
many	TRBV19	TRBJ2-4	TRBD2	ATRLAGDIQY
few	TRBV20-1	TRBJ1-1	NA	SARTGGTEAF
many	TRBV12-3/TRBV12-4	TRBJ2-3	NA	ASRDTPGQSLHGDTQY
few	TRBV24-1	TRBJ2-2	NA	ATSDLGLSTGELF
NA	TRBV9	TRBJ2-6	NA	ASSVQISGANVLT
many	TRBV7-2	TRBJ2-7	TRBD2	ASSLGAGGAYEQY
NA	TRBV28	TRBJ1-5	NA	ASKSMDRINQPQH
many	TRBV7-6	TRBJ2-7	NA	ASSLAGSYEQY
NA	TRBV28	TRBJ2-1	NA	ASRTRNEQF
NA	TRBV6-5	TRBJ2-7	NA	ASSYREPGTSEQY
NA	TRBV12-3/TRBV12-4	TRBJ1-1	TRBD1	ASSGLPGQAAF
many	TRBV2	TRBJ1-1	NA	ASGDTEAF
many	TRBV18	TRBJ2-7	NA	ASSPLSLYEQY
NA	TRBV5-5	TRBJ2-7	NA	ASSPMRSFRYEQY
NA	TRBV6-2/TRBV6-3	TRBJ2-4	NA	ASRSTGAGAKNIQY
many	TRBV6-2/TRBV6-3	TRBJ1-5	NA	ASSYQFGTRKPQH
many	TRBV7-8	TRBJ1-2	NA	ASSLVAGGYYGYT